The 14 T cell receptor beta chains presented below share a single source sample, sequenced in a study of blood T cell repertoires in COVID-19. Data came from immunoSEQ multiplex PCR; TCRdb stores just in-frame clones and leaves some out. The sample comprises approximately 180,000 clones, approximately 80% of which are singletons, and roughly 7.2% rests with the top ten. Sequenced sample: peripheral blood. Source of these receptors: a woman aged 40 to 50 with COVID-19, enrolled during active disease.

The rearrangement joins TRBV5-1 to TRBJ2-5, with 7 bases fitting TRBD2. Germline assignment: CDR1 SGHRS and CDR2 YFSETQ. V lost 0 bases, J lost 5 bases, and 4 bases stayed unmatched. There are 14 residues in the CDR3. CDR3 nucleotide sequence: TGCGCCAGCAGCTTGGCAGGACTAGTGGAGACCCAGTACTTC. Protein product: CASSLAGLVETQYF.

The CDR3 spells CASTGQGRANTEAFF. In DNA form, the CDR3 reads TGTGCCAGCACTGGACAGGGGAGAGCGAACACTGAAGCTTTCTTT. This rearrangement joins TRBV28 to TRBJ1-1; 9 bases agree with TRBD1. The J segment lost 1 base and the V segment lost 7 bases, leaving 7 bases of the junction unmatched. The length of the CDR3 is 15 residues. The germline V gene encodes CDR1 MDHEN and CDR2 SYDVKM.

The chain recombines TRBV10-3 with TRBJ2-2; D gene uncertain. CDR3 length: 16 residues. CDR1 is ENHRY and CDR2 is SYGVKD in the germline V gene. The V and J ends lost 7 bases and 7 bases respectively, with 22 bases between them. In nucleotides, the CDR3 is TGTGCCATCAAAGAGTACACGAGGAAAGAACTCGGGGAGCTGTTTTTT. This translates into CAIKEYTRKELGELFF.

V gene TRBV5-4 combines with J gene TRBJ1-3, with D hard to call. The ends were cut back, 4 bases at V and 4 bases at J, with 9 bases in the middle. This CDR3 is 13 amino acids long. Germline V gene data show CDR1 as SGHNT and CDR2 as YYREEE (reference sequence). CDR3 region: CASSRAGGNTIYF. In nucleotides, the CDR3 is TGTGCCAGCAGCCGCGCAGGCGGAAACACCATATATTTT.

V gene TRBV29-1 combines with J gene TRBJ1-2, with D unclear. V lost 7 bases to trimming and J lost 5 bases, with 20 bases between them. The CDR3 spans 14 residues. Looked up from germline, CDR1 is SQVTM and CDR2 is ANQGSEA. CDR3 in DNA: TGCAGCGCGGCCACCCTTGGGTTGGAGTATGGCTACACCTTC. This encodes CSAATLGLEYGYTF. Supplemented by reference TRBV29-1 and TRBJ1-2, the full variable domain reads SAVISQKPSRDICQRGTSLTIQCQVDSQVTMMFWYRQQPGQSLTLIATANQGSEATYESGFVIDKFPISRPNLTFSTLTVSNMSPEDSSIYLCSAATLGLEYGYTFGSGTRLTVV.

The chain has TRBV3-1 (or the pseudogene TRBV3-2) and TRBJ1-2; D gene uncertain. The CDR3 contains 14 residues. V lost 0 bases and J 4 bases, leaving 9 bases between the germline ends. Germline V gives CDR1 LGHDT, CDR2 YNNKEL (reference sequence). The CDR3 loop reads CASSQEGGGYGYTF. CDR3 DNA sequence: TGTGCCAGCAGCCAAGAGGGAGGCGGCTATGGCTACACCTTC.

The table lists this clone with many counts. The chain carries TRBV19 and TRBJ1-4; D remains ambiguous. The V gene's germline CDR1 is LNHDA and CDR2 SQIVND (reference sequence). Trimming removed 5 bases from V and 4 bases from J, with 14 bases in between. The CDR3 sequence is 15 residues long. The CDR3 DNA reads TGTGCCAGTAGTCCCCTAGCTGTGTATAATGAAAAACTGTTTTTT. It is translated as CASSPLAVYNEKLFF.

The V gene is TRBV5-4, the J gene TRBJ2-1; D is perhaps TRBD1 (6 bases). Between the trimmed V and J ends, which lost 4 bases and 4 bases, there was a span of 9 bases. Germline CDR1 is SGHNT and CDR2 is YYREEE (reference sequence). The CDR3 is 13 residues long. CDR3 coding DNA: TGTGCCAGCAGCCGGACAGCATACAATGAGCAGTTCTTC. This encodes CASSRTAYNEQFF.

The rearrangement joins TRBV9 to TRBJ2-5; 10 positions match TRBD1. V shed 3 bases, J shed 1 base, and the junction held 3 bases outside the gene matches. The germline gives CDR1 SGDLS, CDR2 YYNGEE. The CDR3 has 15 residues. CDR3 sequence: CASSGTGGAQETQYF. CDR3 nucleotide sequence: TGTGCCAGCAGCGGGACAGGGGGGGCCCAAGAGACCCAGTACTTC.

The chain joins TRBV12-5 to TRBJ1-3, with D unresolved. The V gene's germline CDR1 is LGHNT and CDR2 FRNRAP. V lost 11 bases to trimming and J lost 4 bases, with 24 bases between them. The CDR3 sequence is 16 residues long. The CDR3 is CAWRSFGKASGNTIYF. The CDR3 DNA follows: TGTGCTTGGCGCAGCTTCGGGAAGGCCTCCGGAAACACCATATATTTT.

This sequence joins TRBV7-3 and TRBJ2-1, with D maybe TRBD2 (6 bases). The ends were cut back, 5 bases at V and 9 bases at J, with 20 bases in the middle. The CDR3 is made up of 15 amino acids. Germline CDR1 and CDR2: SGHTA and FQGTGA. The CDR3 sequence: CASSPDSRTISEQFF. The DNA of the CDR3 is TGTGCCAGCAGCCCAGACTCAAGGACTATTAGTGAGCAGTTCTTC.

The chain has TRBV11-2 and TRBJ2-1, with TRBD2 identical over 12 bases. CDR1 SGHAT and CDR2 FQNNGV come from the germline V gene. Unmatched junction bases numbered 2, after V lost 1 base and J lost 7 bases. The CDR3 extends over 15 amino acids. Here the CDR3 reads CASSLGLAGANEQFF. The CDR3 nucleotides are TGTGCCAGCAGCTTAGGACTAGCGGGAGCAAATGAGCAGTTCTTC.

This chain joins TRBV7-2 and TRBJ2-7, with 11 bases aligning to TRBD1. V lost 5 bases and J lost 1; bases outside the gene matches: 4. Germline V gives CDR1 SGHTA, CDR2 FQGNSA. The CDR3 totals 15 residues. In DNA form, the CDR3 reads TGTGCCAGCAGCCCTGGGACAGGGGGGTCCTACGAGCAGTACTTC. Translating it yields CASSPGTGGSYEQYF.

The rearrangement uses TRBV6-4 and TRBJ1-2; 8 bases are a match to TRBD1. Losses at the gene ends were 3 bases for V and 5 bases for J; bases not matched to a gene: 5. Germline-derived CDR1 and CDR2 are MRHNA and SNTAGT. This CDR3 contains 14 residues. In DNA form, the CDR3 reads TGTGCCAGCAGTGAAGGCCAGGGGGCTTATGGCTACACCTTC. Protein product: CASSEGQGAYGYTF.